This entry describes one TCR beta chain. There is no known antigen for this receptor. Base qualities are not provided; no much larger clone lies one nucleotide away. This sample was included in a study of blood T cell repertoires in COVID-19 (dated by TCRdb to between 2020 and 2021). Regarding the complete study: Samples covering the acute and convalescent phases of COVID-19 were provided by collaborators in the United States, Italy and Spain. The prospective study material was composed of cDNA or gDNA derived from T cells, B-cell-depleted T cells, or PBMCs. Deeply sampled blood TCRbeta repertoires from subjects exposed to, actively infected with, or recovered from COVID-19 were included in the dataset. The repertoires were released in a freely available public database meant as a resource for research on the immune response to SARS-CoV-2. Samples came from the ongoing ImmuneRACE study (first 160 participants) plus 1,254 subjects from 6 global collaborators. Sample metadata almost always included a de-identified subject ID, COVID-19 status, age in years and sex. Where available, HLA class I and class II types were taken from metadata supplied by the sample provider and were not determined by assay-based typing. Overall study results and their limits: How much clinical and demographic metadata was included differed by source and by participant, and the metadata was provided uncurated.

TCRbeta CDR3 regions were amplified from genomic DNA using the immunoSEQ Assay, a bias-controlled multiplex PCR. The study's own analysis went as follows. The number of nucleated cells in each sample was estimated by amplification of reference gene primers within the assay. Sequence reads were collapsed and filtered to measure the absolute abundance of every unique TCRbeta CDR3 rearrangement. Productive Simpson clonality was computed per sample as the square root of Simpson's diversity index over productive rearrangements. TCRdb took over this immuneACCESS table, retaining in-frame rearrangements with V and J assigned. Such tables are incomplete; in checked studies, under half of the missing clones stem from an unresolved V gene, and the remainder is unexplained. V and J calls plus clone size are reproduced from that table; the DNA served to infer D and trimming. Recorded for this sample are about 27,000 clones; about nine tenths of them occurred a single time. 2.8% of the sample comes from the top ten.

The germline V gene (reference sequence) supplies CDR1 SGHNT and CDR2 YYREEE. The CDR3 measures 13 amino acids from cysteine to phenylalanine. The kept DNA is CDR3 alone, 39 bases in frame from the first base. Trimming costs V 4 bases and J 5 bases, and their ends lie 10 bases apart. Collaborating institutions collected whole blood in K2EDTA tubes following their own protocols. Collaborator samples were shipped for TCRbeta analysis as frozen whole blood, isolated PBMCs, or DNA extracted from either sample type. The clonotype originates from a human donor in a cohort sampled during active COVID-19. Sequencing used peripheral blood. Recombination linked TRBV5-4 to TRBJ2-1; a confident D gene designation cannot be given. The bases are TGTGCCAGCAGCCATAACAGTAACAATGAGCAGTTCTTC. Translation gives CASSHNSNNEQFF.